Here is one T cell receptor (beta chain) with its context. Germline V gives CDR1 MNHEY, CDR2 SMNVEV (reference sequence). V dropped 5 bases and J dropped 3 bases, with 13 bases sitting between them. The CDR3 is 15 residues long. In the authors' workflow: It was from reference gene primer amplification that nucleated cell counts were estimated. The method was immunoSEQ multiplex PCR; TCRdb's version includes in-frame clones alone and lacks a portion of them. The V and J calls and clone size were taken over from that table, and D and trimming were inferred from the DNA. The table shows approximately 230,000 clones, with 88% occurring only once. The data were taken from a study of blood T cell repertoires in COVID-19. Individuals drawn from around 25 US areas were roughly 18 to 95 years old. Donors were grouped by their self-reported clinical history.

The chain employs TRBV27 and TRBJ1-4, with D hard to call. The sample was PBMCs or T cells enriched from blood (not recorded which). This receptor was taken from a woman in her forties or fifties with acute COVID-19. The CDR3 nucleotides read TGTGCCAGCAGTCTTCTCAAGGCGGCTAATGAAAAACTGTTTTTT. It specifies CASSLLKAANEKLFF.